A single sample is the source of the 8 T cell receptor beta chains below, sequenced in a study of T cell responses to AZD1222 COVID-19 vaccine. Here immunoSEQ multiplex PCR was the method, and the copy in TCRdb shows in-frame clones only, minus some. The data show tens of thousands of clones, roughly 93% seen once. The input for sequencing was peripheral blood, taken on day 0 of AZD1222 vaccination. These receptors were taken from an adult in good health.

The chain joins TRBV7-9 to TRBJ2-2; D unclear. Germline V gene data show CDR1 as SEHNR and CDR2 as FQNEAQ (reference sequence). V dropped 3 bases and J dropped 8 bases, with 13 bases sitting between them. This CDR3 region has 14 residues. CDR3 DNA: TGTGCCAGCAGCTTTACCCCACTCTTGGGGGAGCTGTTTTTT. This codes for CASSFTPLLGELFF.

This clone was found once. In DNA, the CDR3 is TGTGCCAGTCAGCAGGGTGAGCAGTTCTTC. This sequence encodes CASQQGEQFF. This chain connects TRBV19 to TRBJ2-1, with TRBD1 as a possible D gene (5 bases). The germline V gene has CDR1 LNHDA and CDR2 SQIVND (reference sequence). The CDR3 extends over 10 amino acids. V was shortened by 8 bases and J by 9 bases, with 8 bases between the two germline ends.

The chain employs TRBV19 and TRBJ1-6; a possible D gene is TRBD1 (5 bases). Germline-derived CDR1 and CDR2 are LNHDA and SQIVND (reference sequence). The CDR3 is 15 residues long. The V gene lost 1 base and the J gene lost 5 bases, with 9 bases spanning the gap. CDR3 sequence: CASSIGTPNNSPLHF. In DNA form, the CDR3 reads TGTGCCAGTAGTATAGGGACACCAAATAATTCACCCCTCCACTTT. Filled out from reference TRBV19 and TRBJ1-6, the complete variable domain reads DGGITQSPKYLFRKEGQNVTLSCEQNLNHDAMYWYRQDPGQGLRLIYYSQIVNDFQKGDIAEGYSVSREKKESFPLTVTSAQKNPTAFYLCASSIGTPNNSPLHFGNGTRLTVT.

The rearrangement links TRBV3-1 (or the pseudogene TRBV3-2) to TRBJ1-2; tentatively, D is TRBD1 (5 bases). V dropped 1 base and J dropped 5 bases, with 11 bases sitting between them. CDR1 LGHDT and CDR2 YNNKEL come from the germline V gene (reference sequence). The CDR3 runs to 14 residues. DNA of the CDR3: TGTGCCAGCAGCCAAGCTAAGGGGATGTATGGCTACACCTTC. Its protein is CASSQAKGMYGYTF.

The gene calls are TRBV6-5 and TRBJ2-5, with 7 bases aligning to TRBD1. V lost 11 bases, J lost 4 bases, and 13 bases stayed unmatched. CDR1 MNHEY and CDR2 SVGAGI come from the germline V gene. The CDR3 contains 14 residues. The CDR3 is CASAEGGMGETQYF. The CDR3 nucleotides are TGTGCCTCCGCGGAAGGGGGCATGGGAGAGACCCAGTACTTC.

This clone was observed a single time. The V call is TRBV6-5, the J call TRBJ2-5; D is unresolved. With 6 bases removed from V and 2 bases from J, the gap between germline ends came to 13 bases. Germline assignment: CDR1 MNHEY and CDR2 SVGAGI. This CDR3 has 14 amino acids. The CDR3 sequence: CASRTGSVQETQYF. CDR3 coding DNA: TGTGCCAGCAGGACTGGGTCCGTACAAGAGACCCAGTACTTC.

The chain couples TRBV19 to TRBJ1-1; 9 nucleotides line up with TRBD1. The CDR3 contains 17 residues. Germline-derived CDR1 and CDR2 are LNHDA and SQIVND (reference sequence). Germline trimming cut 1 base from V and 1 base from J; bases unmatched to any gene: 7. CDR3 nucleotides: TGTGCCAGTAGTATAGGGGCACAGGGGGCCGGGAACACTGAAGCTTTCTTT. Translation: CASSIGAQGAGNTEAFF.

The CDR3: CASSSEETQYF. The CDR3, as DNA: TGTGCCAGCAGTTCAGAAGAGACCCAGTACTTC. The chain couples TRBV6-6 to TRBJ2-5; D is uncertain. Trimming left V 4 bases short and J 3 bases short, with 3 bases between. Per the germline V gene, CDR1 is MNHNY and CDR2 is SVGAGI (reference sequence). The CDR3 totals 11 residues.